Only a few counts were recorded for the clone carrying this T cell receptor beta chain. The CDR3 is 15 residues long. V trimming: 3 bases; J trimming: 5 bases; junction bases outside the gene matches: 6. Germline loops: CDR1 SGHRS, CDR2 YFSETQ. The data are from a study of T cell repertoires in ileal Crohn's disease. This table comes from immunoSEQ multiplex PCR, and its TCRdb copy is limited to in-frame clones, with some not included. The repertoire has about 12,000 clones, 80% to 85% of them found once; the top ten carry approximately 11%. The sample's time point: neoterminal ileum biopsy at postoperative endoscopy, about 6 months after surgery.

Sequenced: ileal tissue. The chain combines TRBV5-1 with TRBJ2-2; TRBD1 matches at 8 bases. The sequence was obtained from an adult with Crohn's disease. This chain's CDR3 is CASSSQTGETGELFF. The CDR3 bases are TGCGCCAGCAGCTCTCAGACAGGGGAGACCGGGGAGCTGTTTTTT.